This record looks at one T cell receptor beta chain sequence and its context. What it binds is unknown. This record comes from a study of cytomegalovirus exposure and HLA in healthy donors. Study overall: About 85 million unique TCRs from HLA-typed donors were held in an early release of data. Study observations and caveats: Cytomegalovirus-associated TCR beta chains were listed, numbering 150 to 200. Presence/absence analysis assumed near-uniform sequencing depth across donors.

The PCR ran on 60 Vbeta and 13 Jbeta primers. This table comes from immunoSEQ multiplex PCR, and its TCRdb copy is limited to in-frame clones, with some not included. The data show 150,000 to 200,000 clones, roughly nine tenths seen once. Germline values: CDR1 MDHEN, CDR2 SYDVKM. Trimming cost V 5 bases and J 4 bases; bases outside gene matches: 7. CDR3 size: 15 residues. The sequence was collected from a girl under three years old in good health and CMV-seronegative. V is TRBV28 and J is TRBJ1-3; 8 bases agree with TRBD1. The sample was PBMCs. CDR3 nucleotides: TGTGCCAGCAGTCAGACGACAGGGGAAGGAAACACCATATATTTT. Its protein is CASSQTTGEGNTIYF.